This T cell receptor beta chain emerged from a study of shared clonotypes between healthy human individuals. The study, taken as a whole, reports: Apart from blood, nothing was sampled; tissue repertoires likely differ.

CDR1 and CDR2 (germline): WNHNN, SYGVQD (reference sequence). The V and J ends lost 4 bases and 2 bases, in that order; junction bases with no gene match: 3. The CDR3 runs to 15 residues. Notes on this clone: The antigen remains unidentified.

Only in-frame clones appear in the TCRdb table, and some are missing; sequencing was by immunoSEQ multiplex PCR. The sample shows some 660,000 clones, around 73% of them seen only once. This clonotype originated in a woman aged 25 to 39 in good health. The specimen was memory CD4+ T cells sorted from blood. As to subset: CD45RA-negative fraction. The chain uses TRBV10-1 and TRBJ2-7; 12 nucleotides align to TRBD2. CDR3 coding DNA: TGCGCCAGCAGTGCCCGGACTAGCGGGACCTACGAGCAGTACTTC. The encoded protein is CASSARTSGTYEQYF.